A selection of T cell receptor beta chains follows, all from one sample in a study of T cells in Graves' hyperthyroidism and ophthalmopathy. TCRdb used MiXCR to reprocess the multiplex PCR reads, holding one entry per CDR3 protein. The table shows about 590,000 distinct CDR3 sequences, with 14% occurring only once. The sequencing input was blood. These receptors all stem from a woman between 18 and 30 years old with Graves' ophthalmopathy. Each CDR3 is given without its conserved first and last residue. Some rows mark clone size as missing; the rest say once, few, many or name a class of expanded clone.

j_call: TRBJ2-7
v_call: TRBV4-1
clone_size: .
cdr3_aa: ASSQVSGLIYEQY

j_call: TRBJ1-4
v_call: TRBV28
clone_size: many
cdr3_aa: ASREGLFNEKLF

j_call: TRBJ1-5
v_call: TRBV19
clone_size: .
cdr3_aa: ASSLRWGGNQPQH

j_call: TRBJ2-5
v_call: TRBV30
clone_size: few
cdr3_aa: AWSVFSRDRGRTQY

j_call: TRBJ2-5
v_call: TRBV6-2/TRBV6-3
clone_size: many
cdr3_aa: ASSYRGTTPETQY

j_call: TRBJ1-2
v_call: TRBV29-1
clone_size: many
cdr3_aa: SVMGVDSGYT

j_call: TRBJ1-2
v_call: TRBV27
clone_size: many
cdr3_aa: ASSSLPIQRPYGYT

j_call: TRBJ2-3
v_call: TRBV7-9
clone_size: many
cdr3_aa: ASSLEGLGMDTQY

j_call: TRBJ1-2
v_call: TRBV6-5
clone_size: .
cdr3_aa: ASSYSNGVNYGYT

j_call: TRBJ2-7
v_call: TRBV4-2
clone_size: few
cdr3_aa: ASSQDSGQPYEQY

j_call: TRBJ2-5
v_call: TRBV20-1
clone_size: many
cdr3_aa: SAPQQRETQY

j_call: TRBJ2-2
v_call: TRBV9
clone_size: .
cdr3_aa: ASSVGPRAGRRNTGELF

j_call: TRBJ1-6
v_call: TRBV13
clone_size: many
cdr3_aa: ASSSGQGNSPLH

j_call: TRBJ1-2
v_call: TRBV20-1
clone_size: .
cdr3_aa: SARLIRGRGLYGYT

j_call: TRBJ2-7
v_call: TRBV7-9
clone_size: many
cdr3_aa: ASSLAGPSYEQY

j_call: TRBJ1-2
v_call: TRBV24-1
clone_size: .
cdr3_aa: ATSDSTVYGYT

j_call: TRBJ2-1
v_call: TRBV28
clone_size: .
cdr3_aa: ASSGITGTGGSNEQF

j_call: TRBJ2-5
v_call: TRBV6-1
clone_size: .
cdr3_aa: ASRQIGTGIRETQY

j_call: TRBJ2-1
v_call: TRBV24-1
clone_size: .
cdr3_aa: ATSDWTSGNEQF

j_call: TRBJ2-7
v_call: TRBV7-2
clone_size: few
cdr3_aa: ASSPYRFSSYEQY

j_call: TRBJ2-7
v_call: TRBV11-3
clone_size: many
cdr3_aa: ASSRGLAGGPSHEQY

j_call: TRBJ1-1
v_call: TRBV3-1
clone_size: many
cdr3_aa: ASSPIFGGSTEAF

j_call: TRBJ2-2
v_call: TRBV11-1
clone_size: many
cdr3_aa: ASSLFYTGELF

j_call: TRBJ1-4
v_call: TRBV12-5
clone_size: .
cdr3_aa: ASGPYPGGDEKLF

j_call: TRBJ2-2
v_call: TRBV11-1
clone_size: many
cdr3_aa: ASSFDTSGTGELF

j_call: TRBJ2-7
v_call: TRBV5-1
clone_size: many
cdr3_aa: ASSLSPSGWPLYEQY

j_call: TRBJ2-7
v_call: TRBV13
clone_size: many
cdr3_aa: ASSPRGIYEQY

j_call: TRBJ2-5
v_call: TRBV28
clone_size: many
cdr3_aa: ASQVASWKETQY

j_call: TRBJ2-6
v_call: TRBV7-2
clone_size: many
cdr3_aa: ASSLPYSGANVLT

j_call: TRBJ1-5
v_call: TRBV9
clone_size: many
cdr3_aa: ASSVATGDQPQH

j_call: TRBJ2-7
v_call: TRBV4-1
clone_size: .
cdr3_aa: ASSQDRTSRRNEQY

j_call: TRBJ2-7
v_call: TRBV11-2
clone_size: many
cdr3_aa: ASSPIAGGLYEQY

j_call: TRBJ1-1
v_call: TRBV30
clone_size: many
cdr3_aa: AWSVLASNTEAF

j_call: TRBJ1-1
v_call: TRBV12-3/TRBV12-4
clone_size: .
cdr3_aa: ASSLRGAGGTEAF

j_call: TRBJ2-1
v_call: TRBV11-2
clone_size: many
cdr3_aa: ASSPFGSSSYNEQF

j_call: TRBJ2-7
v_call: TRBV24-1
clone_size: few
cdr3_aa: ATSYSSGLQSSYEQY

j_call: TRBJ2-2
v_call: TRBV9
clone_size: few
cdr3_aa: ASSVVSGVAGELF

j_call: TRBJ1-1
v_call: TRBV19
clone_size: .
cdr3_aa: ASSIVGDAVNTEAF

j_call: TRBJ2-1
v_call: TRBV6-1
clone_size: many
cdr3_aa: ASSVPGQGSPYNEQF

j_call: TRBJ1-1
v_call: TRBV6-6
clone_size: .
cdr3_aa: ASSYSSPGWDSTEAF

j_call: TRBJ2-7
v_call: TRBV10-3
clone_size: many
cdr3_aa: AISRPSSYEQY

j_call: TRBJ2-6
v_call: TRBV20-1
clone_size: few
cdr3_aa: SRTGYSGANVLT

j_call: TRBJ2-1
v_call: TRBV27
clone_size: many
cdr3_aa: ASSHGTSGNEQF

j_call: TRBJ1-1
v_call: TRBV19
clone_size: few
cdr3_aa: ASSDNSLRDTEAF

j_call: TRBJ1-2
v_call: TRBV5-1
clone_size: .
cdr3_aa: ASSILRDSGGGYT

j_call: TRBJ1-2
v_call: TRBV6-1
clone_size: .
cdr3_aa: ASRDQGTRGYT

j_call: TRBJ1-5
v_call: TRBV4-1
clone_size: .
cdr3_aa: ASSQGRQGAASILQPQH

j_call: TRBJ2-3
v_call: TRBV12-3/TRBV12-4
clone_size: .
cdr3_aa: ASRSRGARADTQY

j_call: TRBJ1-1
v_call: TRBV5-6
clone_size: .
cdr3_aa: ASSLTLTGMNTEAF

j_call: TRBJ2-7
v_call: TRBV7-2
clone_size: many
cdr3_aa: ASSLLGTSYEQY

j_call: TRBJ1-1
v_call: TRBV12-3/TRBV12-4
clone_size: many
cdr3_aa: ASSRVLQGRDTEAF

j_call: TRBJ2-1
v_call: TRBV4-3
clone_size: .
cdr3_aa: ASSQIRQGCNEQF

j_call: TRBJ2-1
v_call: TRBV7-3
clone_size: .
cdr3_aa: ASSPGGASGRGHNEQF

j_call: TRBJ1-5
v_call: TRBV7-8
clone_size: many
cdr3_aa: ASSLGDRDNQPQH

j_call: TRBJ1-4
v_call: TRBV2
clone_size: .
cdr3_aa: ATDSNPNERLF

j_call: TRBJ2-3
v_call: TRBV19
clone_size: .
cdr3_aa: ASQAGPTDTQY

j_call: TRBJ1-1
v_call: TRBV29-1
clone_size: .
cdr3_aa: SVDTPEETTEAF

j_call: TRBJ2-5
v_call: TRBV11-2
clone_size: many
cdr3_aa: ASSPLRGRETQY

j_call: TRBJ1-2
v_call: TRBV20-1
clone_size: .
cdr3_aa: SAREVGYGYT